This T cell receptor beta chain was sequenced during a study of shared clonotypes between healthy human individuals. CDR1 is SGHAT, CDR2 FQNNGV, per germline. The ends were cut back, 2 bases at V and 1 base at J, with 11 bases in the middle. CDR3 length: 15 residues. Authors' data handling: ImmunoSEQ sequences covered only the junction and lacked quality scores; filtering therefore differed. Using immunoSEQ multiplex PCR, the repertoire was profiled, and TCRdb retains in-frame clones only, with some absent. That table gives V, J and clone size, and the DNA gave D and trimming. The sample shows fewer than 350,000 clones, more than 75% of them seen only once.

The TCR comes from a man aged 18 to 35 in good health. V usage is TRBV11-2 and J usage is TRBJ1-2, with D possibly being TRBD1 (5 bases). Sequencing was carried out using memory CD8+ T cells sorted from blood. The subset denotes: CD45RO+ cells pooled with CCR7-negative TemRA cells. For the CDR3, the DNA is TGTGCCAGCAGCTTAAATGGACACTTTAACTATGGCTACACCTTC. Its translation is CASSLNGHFNYGYTF.